This T cell receptor (beta chain) originates from a study of early T cells in non-severe SARS-CoV-2 infection (dated by TCRdb to the early 2020s). Background on the whole study: Because TCR sequencing relied on bulk RNA taken from unsorted whole blood, pairing of alpha and beta chains was not possible.

Trimming at the junction amounts to 5 bases on V and 3 bases on J, and the germline ends lie 11 bases apart. CDR1 is given as SEHNR and CDR2 as FQNEAQ, both from the germline V gene (reference sequence). Reading from cysteine to phenylalanine, the CDR3 counts 15 amino acids. Here the CDR3 DNA is all that survives: 45 bases in frame from base 1. A case-control design nested within a healthcare worker cohort in London, UK, was used, with weekly nasopharyngeal swab PCR tests and blood sampling performed. Between 23 and 31 March 2020, the week of the UK lockdown, healthcare workers were enrolled and then followed up weekly for as long as 16 weeks. Study-wide conclusions, independent of this receptor: VDJdb matching was skewed toward anti-spike CD8 responses, so virus-specific expansions were likely underestimated and private and CD4 specificities were missed.

The protocol used for the library was 5' RACE. Instrument on record: NextSeq 500. Unique molecular identifiers were attached to individual cDNA molecules in the TCR library protocol so that sequencing error and PCR bias could be corrected. Sequencing covered both TCR alpha and beta chains, and within each sample the abundances of alpha and beta sequences were tightly co-correlated. The paper's processing steps were these. Decombinator V4 was used to annotate TCR sequences for V gene, J gene and CDR3. Expanded TCRs were defined as changing significantly between any two time points under a Poisson model with p below 0.0001. TCR abundances were normalised to the total number of TCRs sequenced per sample and expressed as counts per million. MAIT TCRs were defined by TRAV1-2 paired with TRAJ12, TRAJ20 or TRAJ33, and iNKT TCRs by TRAV10 paired with TRAJ18. A search of VDJdb, accessed on 1 November 2021, was run for TCRs annotated to CMV, EBV and SARS-CoV-2, with TCRs annotated for multiple antigens excluded. TCRdb itself trimmed the public reads at Q25 with fastp, ran MiXCR and retained productive beta chains. Rows with a matching CDR3 protein are joined into one entry that keeps the most common DNA and genes. These V and J calls are TCRdb output, not the study's own analysis. In all, the sample holds about 33,000 distinct CDR3 sequences, and less than 6.5% of those were seen once. The ten largest clones take up 14% of the sample.

As for this clonotype: Its antigen has not been determined. The input lacks base qualities; no much larger clone sits a single base away.

The sequenced sample consisted of whole blood. This TCR was recovered from an adult who was a healthcare worker with PCR-confirmed SARS-CoV-2 infection or an uninfected control (not recorded which). This receptor chain uses TRBV7-9 and TRBJ2-6; TRBD1 is possibly the D segment (6 matching bases). The sequenced DNA is TGTGCCAGCAGCCAACAGGGTCATGGGGCCAACGTCCTGACTTTC. This is translated as CASSQQGHGANVLTF. The variable domain in full, with residues beyond the CDR3 obtained from the reference TRBV7-9 and TRBJ2-6 genes, is DTGVSQNPRHKITKRGQNVTFRCDPISEHNRLYWYRQTLGQGPEFLTYFQNEAQLEKSRLLSDRFSAERPKGSFSTLEIQRTEQGDSAMYLCASSQQGHGANVLTFGAGSRLTVL.